The rows below give T cell receptor beta chains drawn from one sample of a study of OX40 agonist ivuxolimab in advanced cancers. Assay used: immunoSEQ multiplex PCR; TCRdb lists only in-frame clones, some missing. The sample lists 42,000 or so clones, just under 90% occurring once. Specimen: CD4+ or CD8+ T cells sorted from blood, collected in a trial of the OX40 agonist ivuxolimab. The receptor set was obtained from an adult with an advanced solid tumor such as melanoma, head and neck, liver or kidney cancer. The CDR3 runs from the conserved cysteine through the conserved F or W. Fields, in order: J gene, clone size, D gene, V gene, CDR3 protein, CDR3 DNA. D genes are given only for firm matches. A row's size may be missing; if present it is once, few, many or a size class.

J: TRBJ1-2; size: -; D: -; V: TRBV30; CDR3: CAWNGGSYGYTF; DNA: TGTGCCTGGAATGGGGGTAGCTATGGCTACACCTTC
J: TRBJ2-7; size: -; D: -; V: TRBV6-4; CDR3: CASSDSTGPSYEQYF; DNA: TGTGCCAGCAGTGACTCGACAGGCCCCTCCTACGAGCAGTACTTC
J: TRBJ2-1; size: -; D: TRBD2; V: TRBV5-4; CDR3: CASHPGLVHNEQFF; DNA: TGTGCCAGCCACCCGGGACTAGTGCACAATGAGCAGTTCTTC
J: TRBJ2-7; size: -; D: TRBD2; V: TRBV29-1; CDR3: CSVLAGVDYEQYF; DNA: TGCAGCGTTTTAGCGGGAGTAGACTACGAGCAGTACTTC
J: TRBJ2-3; size: -; D: -; V: TRBV4-1; CDR3: CASSQDRGLGTQYF; DNA: TGCGCCAGCAGCCAAGATAGGGGCTTAGGTACGCAGTATTTT
J: TRBJ2-7; size: -; D: TRBD1; V: TRBV11-2; CDR3: CASSEGTGTSYEQYF; DNA: TGTGCCAGCAGCGAGGGGACAGGGACCTCGTACGAGCAGTACTTC
J: TRBJ1-4; size: -; D: -; V: TRBV19; CDR3: CATRQGLAANEKLFF; DNA: TGTGCCACCCGCCAGGGGTTGGCGGCTAATGAAAAACTGTTTTTT
J: TRBJ2-5; size: -; D: -; V: TRBV5-4; CDR3: CASSLRSTRQETQYF; DNA: TGTGCCAGCAGCCTACGTTCCACCCGACAAGAGACCCAGTACTTC
J: TRBJ2-7; size: few; D: -; V: TRBV7-9; CDR3: CASSSGPIGKHF; DNA: TGTGCCAGCAGCTCCGGTCCCATCGGGAAGCACTTC
J: TRBJ1-1; size: -; D: TRBD1; V: TRBV18; CDR3: CASSPLQGTEAFF; DNA: TGTGCCAGCTCACCACTACAGGGGACTGAAGCTTTCTTT
J: TRBJ2-3; size: -; D: -; V: TRBV6-1; CDR3: CASSGLSVGNTDTQYF; DNA: TGTGCCAGCAGTGGACTGTCCGTTGGGAACACAGATACGCAGTATTTT
J: TRBJ1-1; size: once; D: TRBD1; V: TRBV15; CDR3: CATSGGVGTGMIEAFF; DNA: TGTGCCACCAGCGGTGGCGTGGGGACAGGGATGATTGAAGCTTTCTTT
J: TRBJ1-1; size: -; D: TRBD1; V: TRBV30; CDR3: CAWEQGASTEAFF; DNA: TGTGCCTGGGAACAGGGGGCGAGCACTGAAGCTTTCTTT
J: TRBJ2-1; size: few; D: TRBD1; V: TRBV18; CDR3: CASSLSGTGGYNEQFF; DNA: TGTGCCAGCTCATTGTCCGGGACAGGGGGCTACAATGAGCAGTTCTTC
J: TRBJ2-7; size: -; D: TRBD2; V: TRBV6-5; CDR3: CASSSPGTSGRHEQYF; DNA: TGTGCCAGCAGTTCCCCCGGGACTAGCGGGAGGCACGAGCAGTACTTC
J: TRBJ1-4; size: -; D: -; V: TRBV7-8; CDR3: CASSPQETNEKLFF; DNA: TGTGCCAGCAGCCCACAGGAGACTAATGAAAAACTGTTTTTT
J: TRBJ1-4; size: -; D: -; V: TRBV18; CDR3: CASSPLEQGSNEKLFF; DNA: TGTGCCAGCTCACCACTTGAACAGGGTTCGAATGAAAAACTGTTTTTT
J: TRBJ2-5; size: -; D: TRBD1; V: TRBV5-1; CDR3: CASSLGQGVRETQYF; DNA: TGCGCCAGCAGCTTGGGACAGGGGGTAAGAGAGACCCAGTACTTC
J: TRBJ2-5; size: -; D: TRBD2; V: TRBV7-6; CDR3: CASSFPSGGQETQYF; DNA: TGTGCCAGCAGCTTTCCCAGCGGGGGGCAAGAGACCCAGTACTTC
J: TRBJ1-6; size: -; D: -; V: TRBV4-1; CDR3: CASKTPGEYNSPLHF; DNA: TGCGCCAGCAAGACTCCAGGGGAGTATAATTCACCCCTCCACTTT
J: TRBJ1-1; size: -; D: -; V: TRBV11-3; CDR3: CASSLGASEAFF; DNA: TGTGCCAGCAGCTTAGGAGCGTCTGAAGCTTTCTTT
J: TRBJ2-3; size: -; D: -; V: TRBV29-1; CDR3: CSVEDGGRDTQYF; DNA: TGCAGCGTTGAAGATGGGGGTAGGGATACGCAGTATTTT
J: TRBJ2-3; size: -; D: -; V: TRBV18; CDR3: CASSITSGARPDTQYF; DNA: TGTGCCAGCTCCATCACCTCAGGAGCTAGGCCAGATACGCAGTATTTT
J: TRBJ2-7; size: -; D: -; V: TRBV4-1; CDR3: CASSQGGYPYEQYF; DNA: TGCGCCAGCAGCCAAGGCGGCTACCCATACGAGCAGTACTTC
J: TRBJ2-1; size: -; D: TRBD2; V: TRBV6-4; CDR3: CASRASGGTYNEQFF; DNA: TGTGCCAGCAGGGCTAGCGGGGGGACCTACAATGAGCAGTTCTTC
J: TRBJ1-5; size: once; D: -; V: TRBV29-1; CDR3: CSAHNQPQHF; DNA: TGCAGCGCCCACAATCAGCCCCAGCATTTT
J: TRBJ1-6; size: -; D: -; V: TRBV13; CDR3: CASSRRAGAGQNSPLHF; DNA: TGTGCCAGCAGCCGTCGGGCAGGGGCTGGGCAAAATTCACCCCTCCACTTT
J: TRBJ2-1; size: once; D: -; V: TRBV6-4; CDR3: CASSDGSNNEQFF; DNA: TGTGCCAGCAGTGATGGGTCCAACAATGAGCAGTTCTTC
J: TRBJ2-3; size: -; D: -; V: TRBV14; CDR3: CASSQIGTSTDTQYF; DNA: TGTGCCAGCAGCCAGATCGGGACTAGCACAGATACGCAGTATTTT
J: TRBJ2-6; size: -; D: -; V: TRBV6-6; CDR3: CASSPGANVLTF; DNA: TGTGCCAGCTCCCCTGGGGCCAACGTCCTGACTTTC
J: TRBJ1-5; size: -; D: -; V: TRBV6-5; CDR3: CASTPGSPSQHF; DNA: TGTGCCAGCACCCCCGGCTCTCCGTCCCAGCATTTT
J: TRBJ2-1; size: -; D: -; V: TRBV7-3; CDR3: CASSLNNNEQFF; DNA: TGTGCCAGCAGCTTGAATAACAATGAGCAGTTCTTC
J: TRBJ2-3; size: -; D: -; V: TRBV6-1; CDR3: CASSEAGGAFSDTQYF; DNA: TGTGCCAGCAGTGAAGCAGGAGGGGCCTTCAGTGATACGCAGTATTTT
J: TRBJ2-3; size: -; D: -; V: TRBV6-5; CDR3: CASSYSSRDTQYF; DNA: TGTGCCAGCAGTTACTCCTCCAGGGATACGCAGTATTTT
J: TRBJ1-1; size: -; D: -; V: TRBV6-4; CDR3: CASSDSMGWGGTEAFF; DNA: TGTGCCAGCAGTGACTCGATGGGGTGGGGGGGCACTGAAGCTTTCTTT
J: TRBJ1-2; size: -; D: -; V: TRBV7-9; CDR3: CASSPGFGYTF; DNA: TGTGCCAGCAGCCCGGGGTTTGGCTACACCTTC
J: TRBJ2-5; size: -; D: -; V: TRBV7-9; CDR3: CASSFGETQYF; DNA: TGTGCCAGCAGCTTTGGGGAGACCCAGTACTTC
J: TRBJ1-3; size: -; D: -; V: TRBV25-1; CDR3: CASRHDSGNTIYF; DNA: TGTGCCAGCAGACATGACTCTGGAAACACCATATATTTT
J: TRBJ2-3; size: -; D: -; V: TRBV25-1; CDR3: CASSLGFGDPSTDTQYF; DNA: TGTGCCAGCAGTCTGGGGTTTGGGGATCCTAGCACAGATACGCAGTATTTT
J: TRBJ2-2; size: -; D: -; V: TRBV6-4; CDR3: CASSEGGGELFF; DNA: TGTGCCAGCAGTGAAGGGGGCGGGGAGCTGTTTTTT
J: TRBJ1-5; size: -; D: TRBD1; V: TRBV4-1; CDR3: CASSQDGEATGRQPQHF; DNA: TGCGCCAGCAGCCAAGATGGGGAGGCGACAGGGAGACAGCCCCAGCATTTT
J: TRBJ2-7; size: -; D: -; V: TRBV19; CDR3: CASSIDRTYEQYF; DNA: TGTGCCAGTAGTATAGACAGGACCTACGAGCAGTACTTC
J: TRBJ2-1; size: -; D: -; V: TRBV7-2; CDR3: CASSLALSSYNEQFF; DNA: TGTGCCAGCAGCTTAGCGCTAAGCTCCTACAATGAGCAGTTCTTC
J: TRBJ1-5; size: -; D: -; V: TRBV11-2; CDR3: CASSLNQGHNQPQHF; DNA: TGTGCCAGCAGTTTAAACCAGGGTCACAATCAGCCCCAGCATTTT
J: TRBJ1-2; size: -; D: -; V: TRBV7-4; CDR3: CASSTTGMGGYTF; DNA: TGTGCCAGCAGTACCACAGGGATGGGTGGCTACACCTTC
J: TRBJ2-5; size: -; D: -; V: TRBV7-9; CDR3: CASLPAVGETQYF; DNA: TGTGCCAGCCTCCCCGCCGTAGGCGAGACCCAGTACTTC
J: TRBJ2-3; size: -; D: -; V: TRBV7-2; CDR3: CASSSVWAEADTQYF; DNA: TGTGCCAGCAGCTCTGTGTGGGCAGAGGCAGATACGCAGTATTTT
J: TRBJ1-1; size: -; D: -; V: TRBV6-1; CDR3: CASSGYTNTEAFF; DNA: TGTGCCAGCAGTGGCTACACGAACACTGAAGCTTTCTTT
J: TRBJ1-5; size: -; D: -; V: TRBV2; CDR3: CASSERRGSQPQHF; DNA: TGTGCCAGCAGTGAACGAAGGGGGAGTCAGCCCCAGCATTTT
J: TRBJ2-3; size: -; D: TRBD2; V: TRBV5-1; CDR3: CASSTSGGKDTQYF; DNA: TGCGCCAGCAGCACAAGCGGGGGGAAGGATACGCAGTATTTT
J: TRBJ1-2; size: -; D: -; V: TRBV28; CDR3: CASSFRTVLGGYGYTF; DNA: TGTGCCAGCAGTTTCCGGACCGTCCTCGGGGGCTATGGCTACACCTTC